The sequence of this T cell receptor (beta chain) was determined in a study of regulatory T cells in long-lasting Graves disease. Whole-study results and caveats: Favored gene segments in persistent disease were TRBV28, TRBJ1-2 and TRBJ2-5. Fewer public clonotypes were shared by new patients (around 970) than by persistent patients (2,741).

This clonotype was counted many times. What it recognizes is unknown. Building the TCR beta libraries relied on iRepertoire HTBI primers, and CDR3 regions underwent Arm-PCR. MiXCR was run by TCRdb on the multiplex PCR reads, yielding one entry per CDR3 protein. The sample holds 240,000 or so distinct CDR3 sequences, 20% seen once. This CDR3 region has 16 residues. Germline V CDR1 and CDR2: SGHTA, FQGNSA. Trimming stripped 3 bases from V and 0 bases from J, with 13 bases between. Time point here: newly diagnosed GD, antithyroid drugs for less than 3 months. PBMC RNA served as the TCR library source. The specimen comprised peripheral blood mononuclear cells (PBMCs), sampled at new diagnosis, from a patient treated with antithyroid drugs. The receptor was isolated from a female donor with Graves disease. V and J are TRBV7-2 and TRBJ2-3; tentative D call: TRBD1 (6 bases). CDR3 coding DNA: TGTGCCAGCAGCTTCTGGGACACCTCTAGCACAGATACGCAGTATTTT. It translates to CASSFWDTSSTDTQYF. Complete variable domain (other parts from reference TRBV7-2 and TRBJ2-3): GAGVSQSPSNKVTEKGKDVELRCDPISGHTALYWYRQSLGQGLEFLIYFQGNSAPDKSGLPSDRFSAERTGGSVSTLTIQRTQQEDSAVYLCASSFWDTSSTDTQYFGPGTRLTVL.